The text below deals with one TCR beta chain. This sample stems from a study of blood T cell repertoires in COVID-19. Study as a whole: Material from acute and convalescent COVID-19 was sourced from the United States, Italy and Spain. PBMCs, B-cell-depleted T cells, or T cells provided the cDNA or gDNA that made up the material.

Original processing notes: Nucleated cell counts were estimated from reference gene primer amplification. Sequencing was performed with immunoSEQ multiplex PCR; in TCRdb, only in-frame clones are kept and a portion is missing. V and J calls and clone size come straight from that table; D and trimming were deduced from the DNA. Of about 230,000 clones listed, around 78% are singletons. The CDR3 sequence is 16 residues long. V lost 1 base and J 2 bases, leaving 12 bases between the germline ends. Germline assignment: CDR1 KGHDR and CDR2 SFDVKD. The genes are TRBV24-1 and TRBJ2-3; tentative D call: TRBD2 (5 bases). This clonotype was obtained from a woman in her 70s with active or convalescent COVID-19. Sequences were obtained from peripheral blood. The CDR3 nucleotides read TGTGCCACCAGTGATTTTGAGGGCCCCCACACAGATACGCAGTATTTT. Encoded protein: CATSDFEGPHTDTQYF.